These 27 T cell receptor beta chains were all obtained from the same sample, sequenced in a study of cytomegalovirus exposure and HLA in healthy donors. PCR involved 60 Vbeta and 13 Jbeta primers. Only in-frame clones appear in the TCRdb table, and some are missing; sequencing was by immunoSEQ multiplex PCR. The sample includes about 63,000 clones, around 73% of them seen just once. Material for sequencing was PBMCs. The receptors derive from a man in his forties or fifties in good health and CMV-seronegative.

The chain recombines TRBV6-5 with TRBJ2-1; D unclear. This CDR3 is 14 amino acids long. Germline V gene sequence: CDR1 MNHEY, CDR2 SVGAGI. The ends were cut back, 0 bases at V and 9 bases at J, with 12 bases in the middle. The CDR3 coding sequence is TGTGCCAGCAGTTACTCTGGGCCAAACGGTGAGCAGTTCTTC. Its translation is CASSYSGPNGEQFF.

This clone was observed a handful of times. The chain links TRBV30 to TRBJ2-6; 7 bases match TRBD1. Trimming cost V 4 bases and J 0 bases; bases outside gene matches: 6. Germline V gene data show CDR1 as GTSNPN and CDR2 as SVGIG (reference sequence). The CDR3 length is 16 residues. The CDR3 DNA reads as TGTGCCTGGACCTGGACAGGCGGCTCTGGGGCCAACGTCCTGACTTTC. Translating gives CAWTWTGGSGANVLTF. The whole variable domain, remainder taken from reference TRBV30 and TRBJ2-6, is SQTIHQWPATLVQPVGSPLSLECTVEGTSNPNLYWYRQAAGRGLQLLFYSVGIGQISSEVPQNLSASRPQDRQFILSSKKLLLSDSGFYLCAWTWTGGSGANVLTFGAGSRLTVL.

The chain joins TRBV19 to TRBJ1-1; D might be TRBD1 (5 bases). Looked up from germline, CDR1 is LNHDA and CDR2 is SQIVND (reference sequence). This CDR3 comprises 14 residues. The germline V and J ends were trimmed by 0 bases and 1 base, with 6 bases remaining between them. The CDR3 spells CASSIDQGNTEAFF. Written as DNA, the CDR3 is TGTGCCAGTAGTATAGATCAGGGGAACACTGAAGCTTTCTTT.

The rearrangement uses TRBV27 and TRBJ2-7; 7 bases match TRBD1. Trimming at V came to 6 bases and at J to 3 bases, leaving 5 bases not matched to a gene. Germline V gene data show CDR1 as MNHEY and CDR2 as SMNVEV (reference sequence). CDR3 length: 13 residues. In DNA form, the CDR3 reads TGTGCCAGCAGCGGGGACAGACTCTACGAGCAGTACTTC. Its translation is CASSGDRLYEQYF.

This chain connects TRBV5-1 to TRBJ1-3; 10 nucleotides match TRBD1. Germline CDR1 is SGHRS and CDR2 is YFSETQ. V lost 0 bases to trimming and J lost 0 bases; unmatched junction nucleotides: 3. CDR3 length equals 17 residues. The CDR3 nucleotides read TGCGCCAGCAGCTTGGGGACAGGGGGAGGCTCTGGAAACACCATATATTTT. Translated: CASSLGTGGGSGNTIYF. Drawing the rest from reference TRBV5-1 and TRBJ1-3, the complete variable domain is KAGVTQTPRYLIKTRGQQVTLSCSPISGHRSVSWYQQTPGQGLQFLFEYFSETQRNKGNFPGRFSGRQFSNSRSEMNVSTLELGDSALYLCASSLGTGGGSGNTIYFGEGSWLTVV.

CDR3 bases: TGTGCCAGCAGTCGACAGGGCCAGGGCTACGAGCAGTACTTC. It codes for CASSRQGQGYEQYF. J is TRBJ2-7 and V is TRBV27, with 7 bases aligning to TRBD1. The CDR3 loop spans 14 amino acids. Per germline, CDR1 MNHEY and CDR2 SMNVEV (reference sequence). The ends lost 5 bases at V and 3 bases at J; junction bases unmatched: 7.

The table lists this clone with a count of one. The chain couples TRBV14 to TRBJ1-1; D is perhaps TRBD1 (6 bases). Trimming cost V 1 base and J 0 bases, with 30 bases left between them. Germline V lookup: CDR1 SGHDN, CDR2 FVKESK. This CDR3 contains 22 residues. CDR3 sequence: CASSQGGLFGDSSKRMNTEAFF. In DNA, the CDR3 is TGTGCCAGCAGCCAAGGGGGGCTATTTGGCGACAGTTCCAAAAGGATGAACACTGAAGCTTTCTTT.

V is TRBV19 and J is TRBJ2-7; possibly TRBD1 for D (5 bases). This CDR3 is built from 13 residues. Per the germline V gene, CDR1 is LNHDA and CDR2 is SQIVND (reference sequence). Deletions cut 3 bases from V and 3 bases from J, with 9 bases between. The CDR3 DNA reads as TGTGCCAGTAGTATCGCCAGGGACTACGAGCAGTACTTC. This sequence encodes CASSIARDYEQYF.

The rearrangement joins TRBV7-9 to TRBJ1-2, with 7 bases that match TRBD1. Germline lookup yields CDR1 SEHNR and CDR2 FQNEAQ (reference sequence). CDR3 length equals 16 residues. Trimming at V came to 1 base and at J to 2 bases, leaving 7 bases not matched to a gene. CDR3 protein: CASSLVDRAGNYGYTF. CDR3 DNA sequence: TGTGCCAGCAGCTTAGTTGACAGGGCTGGAAACTATGGCTACACCTTC.

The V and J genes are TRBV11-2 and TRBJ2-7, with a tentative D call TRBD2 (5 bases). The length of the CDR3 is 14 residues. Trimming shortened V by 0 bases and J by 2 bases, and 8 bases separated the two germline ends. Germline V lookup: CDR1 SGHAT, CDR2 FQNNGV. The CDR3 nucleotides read TGTGCCAGCAGCTTAGAGGGAGCGGCCTACGAGCAGTACTTC. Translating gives CASSLEGAAYEQYF.

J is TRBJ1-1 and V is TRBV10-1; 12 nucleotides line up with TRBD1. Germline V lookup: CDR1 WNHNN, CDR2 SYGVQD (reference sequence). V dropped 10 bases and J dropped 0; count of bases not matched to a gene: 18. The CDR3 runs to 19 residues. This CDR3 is CATTGEIWDRGPMNTEAFF. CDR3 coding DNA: TGCGCCACCACAGGAGAGATTTGGGACAGGGGGCCGATGAACACTGAAGCTTTCTTT.

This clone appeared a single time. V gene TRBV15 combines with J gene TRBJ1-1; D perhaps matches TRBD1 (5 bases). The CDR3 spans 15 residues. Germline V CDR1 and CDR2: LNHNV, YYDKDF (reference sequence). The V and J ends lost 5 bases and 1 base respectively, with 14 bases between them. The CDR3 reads CATSRPQGGNTEAFF. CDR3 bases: TGTGCCACCAGCCGACCCCAGGGAGGGAACACTGAAGCTTTCTTT.

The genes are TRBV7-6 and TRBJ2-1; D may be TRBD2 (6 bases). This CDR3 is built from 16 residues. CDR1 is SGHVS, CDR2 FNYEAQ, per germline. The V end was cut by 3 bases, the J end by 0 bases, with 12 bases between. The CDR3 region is CASSFPAGSSYNEQFF. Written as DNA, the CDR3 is TGTGCCAGCAGCTTCCCCGCCGGGAGCTCCTACAATGAGCAGTTCTTC.

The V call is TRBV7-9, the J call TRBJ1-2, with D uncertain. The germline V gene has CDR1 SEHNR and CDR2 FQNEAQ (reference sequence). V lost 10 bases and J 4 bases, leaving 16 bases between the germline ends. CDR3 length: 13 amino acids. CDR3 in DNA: TGTGCCACCAAGGTGGAGGTCGGCTATGGCTACACCTTC. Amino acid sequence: CATKVEVGYGYTF.

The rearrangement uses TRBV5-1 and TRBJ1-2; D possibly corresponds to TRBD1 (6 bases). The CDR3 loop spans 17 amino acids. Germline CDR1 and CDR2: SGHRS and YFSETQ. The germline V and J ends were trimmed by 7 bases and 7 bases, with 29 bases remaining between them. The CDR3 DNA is TGCGCCAGCTCCTCGGTGCAGGGGCCCGAAATGTTGGGTGGCTACACCTTC. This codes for CASSSVQGPEMLGGYTF.

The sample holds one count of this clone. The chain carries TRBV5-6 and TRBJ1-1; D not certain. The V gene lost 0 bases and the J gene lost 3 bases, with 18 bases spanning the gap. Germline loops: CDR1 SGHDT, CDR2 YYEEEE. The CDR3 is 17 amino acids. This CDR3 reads CASSLVDAVVEYTEAFF. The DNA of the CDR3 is TGTGCCAGCAGCTTGGTTGACGCGGTAGTAGAGTACACTGAAGCTTTCTTT.

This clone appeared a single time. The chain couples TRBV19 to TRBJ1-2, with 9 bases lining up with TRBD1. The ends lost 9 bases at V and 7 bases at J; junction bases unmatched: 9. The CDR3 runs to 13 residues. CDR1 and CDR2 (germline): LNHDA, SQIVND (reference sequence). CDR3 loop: CASEPGQGPGYTF. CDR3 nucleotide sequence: TGTGCCAGCGAACCGGGACAGGGCCCTGGCTACACCTTC.

DNA of the CDR3: TGTGCCAGCCCTTGGGGGCCCACCCCCACTTACGAGCAGTACTTC. Its protein is CASPWGPTPTYEQYF. The rearrangement joins TRBV6-4 to TRBJ2-7; D is perhaps TRBD1 (6 bases). The CDR3 runs 15 residues. Trimming stripped 8 bases from V and 4 bases from J, with 21 bases between. From germline, CDR1 is MRHNA and CDR2 SNTAGT.

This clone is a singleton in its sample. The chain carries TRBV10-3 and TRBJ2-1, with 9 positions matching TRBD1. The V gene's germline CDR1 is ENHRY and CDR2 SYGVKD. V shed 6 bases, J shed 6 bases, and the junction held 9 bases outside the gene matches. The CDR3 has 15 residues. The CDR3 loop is CAISPGDRVINEQFF. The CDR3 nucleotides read TGTGCCATCAGCCCTGGGGACAGGGTAATCAATGAGCAGTTCTTC.

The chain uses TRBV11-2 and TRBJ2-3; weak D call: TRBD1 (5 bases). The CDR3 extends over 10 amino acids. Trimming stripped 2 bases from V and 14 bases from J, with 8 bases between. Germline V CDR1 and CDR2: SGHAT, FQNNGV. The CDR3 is CASSLITGYF. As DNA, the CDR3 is TGTGCCAGCAGCTTAATAACAGGGTATTTT.

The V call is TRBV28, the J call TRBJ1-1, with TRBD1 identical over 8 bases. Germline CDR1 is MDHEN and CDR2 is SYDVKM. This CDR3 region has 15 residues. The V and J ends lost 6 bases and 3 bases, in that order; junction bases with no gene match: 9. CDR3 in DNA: TGTGCCAGCAGGGTACCGGGACAGGTTTACACTGAAGCTTTCTTT. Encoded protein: CASRVPGQVYTEAFF.

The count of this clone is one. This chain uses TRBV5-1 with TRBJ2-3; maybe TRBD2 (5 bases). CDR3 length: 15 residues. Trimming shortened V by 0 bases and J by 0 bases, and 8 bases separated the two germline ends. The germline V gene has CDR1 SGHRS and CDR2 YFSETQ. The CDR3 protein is CASSLDPGSTDTQYF. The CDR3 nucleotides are TGCGCCAGCAGCTTGGACCCGGGGAGCACAGATACGCAGTATTTT.

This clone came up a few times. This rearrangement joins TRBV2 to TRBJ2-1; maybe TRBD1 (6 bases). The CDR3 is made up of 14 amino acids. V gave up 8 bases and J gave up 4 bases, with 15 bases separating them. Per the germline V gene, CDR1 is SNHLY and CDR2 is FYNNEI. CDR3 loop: CASCRTGTYNEQFF. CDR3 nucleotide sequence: TGTGCCAGCTGTAGAACAGGGACGTACAATGAGCAGTTCTTC.

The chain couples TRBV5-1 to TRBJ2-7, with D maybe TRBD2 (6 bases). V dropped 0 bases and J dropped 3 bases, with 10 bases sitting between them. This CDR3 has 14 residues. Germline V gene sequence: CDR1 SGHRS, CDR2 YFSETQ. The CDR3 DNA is TGCGCCAGCAGCTTGGACAACGGGGGCTACGAGCAGTACTTC. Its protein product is CASSLDNGGYEQYF.

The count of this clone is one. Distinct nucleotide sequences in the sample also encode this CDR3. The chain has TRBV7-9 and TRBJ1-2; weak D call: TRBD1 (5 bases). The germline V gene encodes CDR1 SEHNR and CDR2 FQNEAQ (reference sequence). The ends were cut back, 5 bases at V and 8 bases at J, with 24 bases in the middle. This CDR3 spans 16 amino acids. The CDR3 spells CASSISGGPRSDGYTF. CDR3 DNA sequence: TGTGCCAGCAGCATTAGCGGGGGTCCCAGGTCGGACGGCTACACCTTC. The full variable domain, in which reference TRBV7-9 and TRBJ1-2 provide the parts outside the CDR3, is DTGVSQNPRHKITKRGQNVTFRCDPISEHNRLYWYRQTLGQGPEFLTYFQNEAQLEKSRLLSDRFSAERPKGSFSTLEIQRTEQGDSAMYLCASSISGGPRSDGYTFGSGTRLTVV.

The CDR3: CASSLAPTGTTEAFF. CDR3 in DNA: TGTGCCAGCAGCTTAGCCCCGACAGGGACCACTGAAGCTTTCTTT. The genes are TRBV7-2 and TRBJ1-1, with 7 bases matching TRBD1. CDR1 SGHTA and CDR2 FQGNSA come from the germline V gene. Unmatched junction bases numbered 5, after V lost 0 bases and J lost 4 bases. The CDR3 runs to 15 residues.

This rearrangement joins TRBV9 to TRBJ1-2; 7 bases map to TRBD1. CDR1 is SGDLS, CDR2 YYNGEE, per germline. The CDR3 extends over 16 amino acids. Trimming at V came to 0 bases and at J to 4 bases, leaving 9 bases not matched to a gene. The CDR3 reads CASSVGSGGLIYGYTF. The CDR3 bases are TGTGCCAGCAGCGTAGGCTCAGGGGGGTTAATCTATGGCTACACCTTC.